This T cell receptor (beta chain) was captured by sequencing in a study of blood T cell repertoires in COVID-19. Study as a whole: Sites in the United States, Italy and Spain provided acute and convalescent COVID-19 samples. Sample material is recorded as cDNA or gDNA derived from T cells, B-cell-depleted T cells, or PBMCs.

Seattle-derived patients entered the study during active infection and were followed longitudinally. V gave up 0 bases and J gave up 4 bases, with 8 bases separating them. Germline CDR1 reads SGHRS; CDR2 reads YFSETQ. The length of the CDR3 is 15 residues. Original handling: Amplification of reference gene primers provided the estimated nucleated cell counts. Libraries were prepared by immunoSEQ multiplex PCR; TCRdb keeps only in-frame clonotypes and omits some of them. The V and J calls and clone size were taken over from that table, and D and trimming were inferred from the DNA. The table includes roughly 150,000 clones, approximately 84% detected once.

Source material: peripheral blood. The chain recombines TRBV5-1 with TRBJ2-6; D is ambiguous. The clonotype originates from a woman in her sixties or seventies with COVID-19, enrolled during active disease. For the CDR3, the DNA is TGCGCCAGCAGCTTGGGGCAAACGGGGGCCAACGTCCTGACTTTC. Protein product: CASSLGQTGANVLTF.